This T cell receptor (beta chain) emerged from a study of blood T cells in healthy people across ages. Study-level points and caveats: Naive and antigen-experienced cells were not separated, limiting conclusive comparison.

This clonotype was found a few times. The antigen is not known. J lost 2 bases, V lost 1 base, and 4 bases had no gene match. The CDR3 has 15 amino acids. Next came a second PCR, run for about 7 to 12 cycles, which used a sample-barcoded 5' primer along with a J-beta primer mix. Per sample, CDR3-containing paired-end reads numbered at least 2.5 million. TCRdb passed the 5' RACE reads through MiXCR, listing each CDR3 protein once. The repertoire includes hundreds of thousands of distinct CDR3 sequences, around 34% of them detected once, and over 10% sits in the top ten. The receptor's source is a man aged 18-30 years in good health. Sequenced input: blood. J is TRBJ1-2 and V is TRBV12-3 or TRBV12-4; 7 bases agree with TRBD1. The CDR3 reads CASSLGTGNNYGYTF. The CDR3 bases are TGTGCCAGCAGTTTAGGGACAGGAAACAACTATGGCTACACCTTC.